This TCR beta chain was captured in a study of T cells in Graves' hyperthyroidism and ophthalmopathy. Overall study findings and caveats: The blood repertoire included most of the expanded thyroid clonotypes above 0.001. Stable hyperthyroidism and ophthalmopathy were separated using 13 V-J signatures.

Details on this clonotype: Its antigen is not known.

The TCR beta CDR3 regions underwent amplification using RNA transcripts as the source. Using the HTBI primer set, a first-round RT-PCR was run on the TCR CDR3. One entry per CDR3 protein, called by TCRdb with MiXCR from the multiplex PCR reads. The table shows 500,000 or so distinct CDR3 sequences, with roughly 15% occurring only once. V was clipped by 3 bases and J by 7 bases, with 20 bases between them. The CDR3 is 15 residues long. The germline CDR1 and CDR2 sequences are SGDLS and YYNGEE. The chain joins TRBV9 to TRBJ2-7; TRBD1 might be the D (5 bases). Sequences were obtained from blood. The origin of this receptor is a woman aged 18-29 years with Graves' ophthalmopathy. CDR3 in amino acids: CASSAYQGPLREQYF. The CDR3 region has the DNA TGTGCCAGCAGCGCCTACCAGGGCCCTCTACGGGAGCAGTACTTC.